A selection of T cell receptor beta chains follows, all from one sample in a study of control samples from healthy donors and cancer patients. The data were produced by immunoSEQ multiplex PCR, yet TCRdb's version contains in-frame clones alone and is incomplete. There are approximately 150,000 clones in the sample; roughly 94% occur only once, and 1.2% to 1.5% lies in the top ten. Material for sequencing was blood. These TCRs come from a woman aged 18-29 years in good health. Each CDR3 is given without its conserved first and last residue. Each record gives: V gene, J gene, clone size, CDR3 length, CDR3 protein. Only some rows state a clone size, as once, few, many or a class for expanded clones.

TRBV19	TRBJ1-1	once	14	ASSTGDGERGTEAF
TRBV28	TRBJ1-5	NA	12	ASSLGQTNQPQH
TRBV27	TRBJ1-4	NA	12	ASSDTGGSEKLF
TRBV23-1	TRBJ2-1	NA	12	ASRVDSCYNEQF
TRBV7-9	TRBJ1-1	once	10	ASSPVTGKAF
TRBV19	TRBJ2-7	NA	12	ASSPRQGADEQY
TRBV5-1	TRBJ2-5	NA	11	ASRLAGEETQY
TRBV5-8	TRBJ1-4	once	11	ATRRGLGEKLF
TRBV12-3/TRBV12-4	TRBJ1-1	NA	9	ASILGVEAF
TRBV4-3	TRBJ1-1	NA	11	ASSLLGGSEAF
TRBV5-4	TRBJ2-1	once	15	ASRSGTSGGSYNEQF
TRBV3-1/TRBV3-2	TRBJ2-7	NA	12	ASRPDIGAYEQY
TRBV19	TRBJ2-3	NA	13	ASSIEQSGTDTQY
TRBV7-9	TRBJ2-7	few	13	ASSHWDRTSYEQY
TRBV3-1/TRBV3-2	TRBJ1-3	NA	15	ASSQGISSYSASSIY
TRBV25-1	TRBJ1-5	NA	12	ASSPRSDRSPQH
TRBV7-2	TRBJ2-7	NA	14	ASSLSSPGAGYEQY
TRBV4-1	TRBJ1-3	NA	15	ASSPGGGGGLGNTIY
TRBV7-2	TRBJ2-3	NA	13	ASSLMALARGTQY
TRBV9	TRBJ1-2	NA	14	ASSVARPNSRRGYT
TRBV19	TRBJ1-1	NA	11	ASRSGRGTEAF
TRBV6-5	TRBJ1-3	NA	12	ATRNIGEGNTIY
TRBV28	TRBJ1-1	NA	15	ASSTPFPGQTNTEAF